This T cell receptor (beta chain) was captured in a study of shared clonotypes between healthy human individuals. Deep-level running was used for the assay. The table came from immunoSEQ multiplex PCR; TCRdb's copy has only in-frame clones and leaves some out. The profile shows 600,000 to 750,000 clones, about two thirds of them singletons. The CDR3 extends over 11 amino acids. Germline CDR1 and CDR2: LNHDA and SQIVND (reference sequence). The ends were cut back, 7 bases at V and 5 bases at J, with 6 bases in the middle. The material sequenced was memory CD4+ T cells sorted from blood. Subset indicated: CD45RA-negative fraction. The V and J genes are TRBV19 and TRBJ2-1; D is uncertain. The sequence was collected from a woman aged 25 to 39 in good health. The CDR3 region is CASTRNNEQFF. DNA of the CDR3: TGTGCCAGTACCCGAAACAATGAGCAGTTCTTC.